This TCR beta chain was sequenced during a study of regulatory T cells in long-lasting Graves disease. Regarding time point: newly diagnosed GD, antithyroid drugs for less than 3 months. Generation of the TCR library employed RNA extracted from PBMCs. Trimming pared 6 bases from V and 2 bases from J, leaving 5 bases between. The CDR3 is 12 residues long. This clonotype was counted between two and nine times. Assembly of TCR beta libraries relied on iRepertoire HTBI primers together with Arm-PCR of CDR3 regions. TCRdb recomputed calls from the multiplex PCR reads with MiXCR, one row per CDR3 protein. Counted here are approximately 480,000 distinct CDR3 sequences, 15% to 20% occurring once; the ten biggest clones make up about 12%. A further study also used this sample, focusing on T cells in Graves' hyperthyroidism and ophthalmopathy.

The clonotype originates from a man aged 35 to 55 with Graves disease. The rearrangement joins TRBV12-3 or TRBV12-4 to TRBJ1-5, with D unclear. Material: peripheral blood mononuclear cells (PBMCs), obtained at new diagnosis, from a patient treated with antithyroid drugs. CDR3 sequence: CASRPRNQPQHF. The DNA of the CDR3 is TGTGCCAGCAGACCCCGCAATCAGCCCCAGCATTTT.